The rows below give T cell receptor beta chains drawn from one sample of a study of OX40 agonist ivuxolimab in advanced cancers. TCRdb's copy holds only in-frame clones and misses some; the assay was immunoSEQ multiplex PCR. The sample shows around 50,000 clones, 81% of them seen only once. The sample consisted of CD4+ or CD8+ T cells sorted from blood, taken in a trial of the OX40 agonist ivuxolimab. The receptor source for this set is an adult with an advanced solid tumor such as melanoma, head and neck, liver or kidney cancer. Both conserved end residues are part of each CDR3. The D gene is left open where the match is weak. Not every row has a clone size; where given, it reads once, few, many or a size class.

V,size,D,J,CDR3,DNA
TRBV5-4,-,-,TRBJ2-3,CASSMQEGASPDTQYF,TGTGCCAGCAGCATGCAGGAGGGGGCTTCTCCAGATACGCAGTATTTT
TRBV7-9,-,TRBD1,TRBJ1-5,CASSVGTGDNQPQHF,TGTGCCAGCAGCGTGGGGACAGGGGACAATCAGCCCCAGCATTTT
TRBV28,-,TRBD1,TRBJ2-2,CASSLLGTGGPNTGELFF,TGTGCCAGCAGTTTGCTTGGGACAGGGGGCCCGAACACCGGGGAGCTGTTTTTT
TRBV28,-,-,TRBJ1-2,CASSLGGNYGYTF,TGTGCCAGCAGTTTGGGGGGGAACTATGGCTACACCTTC
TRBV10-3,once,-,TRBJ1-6,CAISDSGGDNSPLHF,TGTGCCATCAGTGATAGCGGTGGGGATAATTCACCCCTCCACTTT
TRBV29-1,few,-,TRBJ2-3,CSGIGFRTDTQYF,TGCAGCGGCATCGGGTTTCGCACAGATACGCAGTATTTT
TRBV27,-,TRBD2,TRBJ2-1,CASSLYGRGVRSYNEQFF,TGTGCCAGCAGTTTATACGGGCGGGGGGTAAGGTCCTACAATGAGCAGTTCTTC
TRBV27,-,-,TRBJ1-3,CASRSGTGNPSGNTIYF,TGTGCCAGCAGAAGTGGGACGGGCAACCCCTCTGGAAACACCATATATTTT
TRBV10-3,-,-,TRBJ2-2,CAISRTDPSTGELFF,TGTGCCATCAGCAGGACAGATCCCTCGACCGGGGAGCTGTTTTTT
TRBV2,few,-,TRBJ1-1,CASSKEMSTEAFF,TGTGCCAGCAGCAAAGAGATGAGCACTGAAGCTTTCTTT
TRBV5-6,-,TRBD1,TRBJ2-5,CASSRRTGGETQYF,TGTGCCAGCAGCCGCAGGACAGGGGGAGAGACCCAGTACTTC
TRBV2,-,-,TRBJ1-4,CASSRQAGKLFF,TGTGCCAGCAGCCGACAGGCGGGAAAACTGTTTTTT
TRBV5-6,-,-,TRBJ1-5,CASSLGVQPQHF,TGTGCCAGCAGCCTGGGAGTACAGCCCCAGCATTTT
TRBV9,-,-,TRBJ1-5,CASSADGGYQPQHF,TGTGCCAGCAGCGCCGACGGGGGATACCAGCCCCAGCATTTT
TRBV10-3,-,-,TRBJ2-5,CAITSQGGETQYF,TGTGCCATCACATCACAGGGCGGGGAGACCCAGTACTTC
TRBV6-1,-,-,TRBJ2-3,CASGSTQGGTQYF,TGTGCCAGCGGGTCCACCCAGGGGGGTACGCAGTATTTT
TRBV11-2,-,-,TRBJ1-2,CASSFEGWGYTF,TGTGCCAGCAGCTTTGAAGGTTGGGGCTACACCTTC
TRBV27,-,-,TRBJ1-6,CASSDRNSPLHF,TGTGCCAGCAGCGACAGAAATTCACCCCTCCACTTT
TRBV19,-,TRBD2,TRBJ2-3,CASPTGDYFTDTQYF,TGTGCCAGTCCCACGGGGGACTATTTCACAGATACGCAGTATTTT
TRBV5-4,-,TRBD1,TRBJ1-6,CASSLDRVNSPLHF,TGTGCCAGCAGCTTAGACAGGGTCAATTCACCCCTCCACTTT
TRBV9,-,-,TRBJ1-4,CASSAVLGEKLFF,TGTGCCAGCAGCGCTGTTCTTGGAGAAAAACTGTTTTTT
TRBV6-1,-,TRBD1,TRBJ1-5,CASSARDRGQPQHF,TGTGCCAGCAGTGCCCGGGACAGGGGTCAGCCCCAGCATTTT
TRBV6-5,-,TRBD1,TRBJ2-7,CASGGDRGHEQYF,TGTGCCAGCGGCGGGGACAGGGGGCACGAGCAGTACTTC
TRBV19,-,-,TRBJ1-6,CASTDRWGSPLHF,TGTGCCAGTACAGACAGGTGGGGATCACCCCTCCACTTT
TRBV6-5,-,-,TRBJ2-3,CASSEDGTDTQYF,TGTGCCAGCAGTGAGGACGGCACAGATACGCAGTATTTT
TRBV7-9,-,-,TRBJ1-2,CASSRTPMNYGYTF,TGTGCCAGCAGCCGGACACCTATGAACTATGGCTACACCTTC
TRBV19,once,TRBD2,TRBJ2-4,CASSWVPGAGQNIQYF,TGTGCCAGTAGTTGGGTCCCCGGAGCGGGGCAAAACATTCAGTACTTC
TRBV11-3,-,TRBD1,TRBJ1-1,CASSLVGQGGTEAFF,TGTGCCAGCAGCTTAGTTGGACAGGGTGGAACTGAAGCTTTCTTT
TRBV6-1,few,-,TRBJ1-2,CASNDPSTTNYGYTF,TGTGCCAGCAACGATCCCAGCACCACTAACTATGGCTACACCTTC
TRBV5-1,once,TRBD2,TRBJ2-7,CASRPPGLAVYEQYF,TGCGCCAGCAGGCCACCGGGACTAGCGGTTTACGAGCAGTACTTC
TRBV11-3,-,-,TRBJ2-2,CASNLLPNTGELFF,TGTGCCAGCAACCTCCTCCCGAACACCGGGGAGCTGTTTTTT
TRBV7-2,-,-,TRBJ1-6,CASSLGGGRTVYSPLHF,TGTGCCAGCAGCTTAGGTGGCGGGAGGACGGTGTATTCACCCCTCCACTTT
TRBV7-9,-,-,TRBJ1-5,CASSLRIDGLQPQHF,TGTGCCAGCAGCTTACGAATAGACGGTCTTCAGCCCCAGCATTTT
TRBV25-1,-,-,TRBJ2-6,CASSVGGQLSGANVLTF,TGTGCCAGCAGTGTCGGGGGACAGCTCTCTGGGGCCAACGTCCTGACTTTC
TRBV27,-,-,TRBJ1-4,CASSYRGGNEKLFF,TGTGCCAGCAGTTATCGGGGTGGGAATGAAAAACTGTTTTTT
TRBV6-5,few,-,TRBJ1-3,CASSLASGFGNTIYF,TGTGCCAGCAGCCTAGCGTCAGGGTTTGGAAACACCATATATTTT
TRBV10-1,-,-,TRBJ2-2,CASTPGIQGTGELFF,TGCGCCAGTACCCCGGGAATTCAGGGCACCGGGGAGCTGTTTTTT
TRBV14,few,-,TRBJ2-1,CASSRDSVYEQFF,TGTGCCAGCAGCCGGGATTCCGTTTATGAGCAGTTCTTC